Given below is one TCR beta chain in context. Its specificity is unknown. This sample is part of a study of Tregs in tolerant kidney transplant recipients. Study observations and caveats: Biological reproducibility was not directly addressed in this study. Changing PCR primers prevented nucleotide comparison between some patients' samples.

This CDR3 spans 12 amino acids. CDR1 is KGHSH, CDR2 LQKENI, per germline. V was shortened by 1 base and J by 7 bases, with 5 bases between the two germline ends. Recipients received nonmyeloablative bone marrow transplants from related graft donors, with transient mixed chimerism. Unstimulated regulatory T cells (CD4+CD25+CD127-), CD4+CD25- non-regulatory cells, CD4 and CD8 cells were FACS-sorted from thawed PBMCs. Sequenced by immunoSEQ multiplex PCR; TCRdb stores in-frame clones only, minus some. This repertoire shows under 90,000 clones, roughly nine tenths found once; its top ten account for 1.6%.

The specimen was CD4+ T cells from blood (PBMCs), collected 24 months after the transplant. The sequence was collected from a human patient who received a combined kidney and bone marrow transplant. Some T cells may be supplied by the graft donor. J is TRBJ1-3 and V is TRBV18; maybe TRBD1 (5 bases). CDR3 amino acids: CASSPQGNTIYF. DNA of the CDR3: TGTGCCAGCTCACCACAGGGGAACACCATATATTTT.